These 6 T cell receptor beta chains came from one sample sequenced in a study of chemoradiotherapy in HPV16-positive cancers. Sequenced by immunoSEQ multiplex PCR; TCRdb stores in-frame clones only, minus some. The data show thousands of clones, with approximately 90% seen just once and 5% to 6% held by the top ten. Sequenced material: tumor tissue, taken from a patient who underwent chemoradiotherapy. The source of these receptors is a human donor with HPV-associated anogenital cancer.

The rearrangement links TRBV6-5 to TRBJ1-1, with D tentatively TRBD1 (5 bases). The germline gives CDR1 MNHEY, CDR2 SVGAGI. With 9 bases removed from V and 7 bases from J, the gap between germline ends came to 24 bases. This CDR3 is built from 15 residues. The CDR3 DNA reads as TGTGCCAGTGGGGTGGTAGCGACCGTTGGACATGAAGCTTTCTTT. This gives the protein CASGVVATVGHEAFF.

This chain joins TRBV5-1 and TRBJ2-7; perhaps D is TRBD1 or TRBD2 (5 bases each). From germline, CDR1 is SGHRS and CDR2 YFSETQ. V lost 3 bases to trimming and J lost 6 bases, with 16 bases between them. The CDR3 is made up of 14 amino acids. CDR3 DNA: TGCGCCAGCAGCTCCCTGGGCCTCGGGACCGAGCAGTACTTC. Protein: CASSSLGLGTEQYF.

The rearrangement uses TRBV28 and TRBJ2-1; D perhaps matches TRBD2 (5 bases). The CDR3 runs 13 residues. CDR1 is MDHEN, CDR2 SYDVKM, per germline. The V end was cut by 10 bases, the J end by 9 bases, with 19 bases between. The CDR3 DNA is TGTGCCACCAGGTGGGCGGGTAAAATTGAGCAGTTCTTC. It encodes CATRWAGKIEQFF.

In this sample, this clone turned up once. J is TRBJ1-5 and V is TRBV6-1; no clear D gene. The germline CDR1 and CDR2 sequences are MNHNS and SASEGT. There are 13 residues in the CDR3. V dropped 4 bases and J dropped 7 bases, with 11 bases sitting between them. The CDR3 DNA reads TGTGCCAGCAGTGGGCCATTCGAACAGCCCCAGCATTTT. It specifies CASSGPFEQPQHF.

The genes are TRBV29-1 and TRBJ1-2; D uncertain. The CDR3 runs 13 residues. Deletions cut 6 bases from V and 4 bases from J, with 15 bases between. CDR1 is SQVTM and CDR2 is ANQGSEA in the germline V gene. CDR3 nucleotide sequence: TGCAGCGTAGAATCGGGGAGCTCCTATGGCTACACCTTC. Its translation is CSVESGSSYGYTF.

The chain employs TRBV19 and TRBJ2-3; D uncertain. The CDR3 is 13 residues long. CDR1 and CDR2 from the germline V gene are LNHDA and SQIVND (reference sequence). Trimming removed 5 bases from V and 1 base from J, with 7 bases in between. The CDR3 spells CASSSQGTDTQYF. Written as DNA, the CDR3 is TGTGCCAGTAGTTCCCAGGGCACAGATACGCAGTATTTT.